This entry lists 7 T cell receptor beta chains sequenced from one sample in a study of control samples from healthy donors and cancer patients. The protocol was immunoSEQ multiplex PCR, while the TCRdb copy is restricted to in-frame clones and leaves out a portion. In the table there are just under 60,000 clones, under 95% of which are singletons. The sequencing sample was made of PBMCs. The source of these receptors is a man aged 35-49 years with colorectal cancer.

The chain combines TRBV4-3 with TRBJ1-2; D gene ambiguous. V dropped 0 bases and J dropped 2 bases, with 7 bases sitting between them. Germline V gives CDR1 LGHNA, CDR2 YSLEER. CDR3 length: 14 amino acids. CDR3 DNA sequence: TGCGCCAGCAGCCAAGATTCAGCAAACTATGGCTACACCTTC. Translation gives CASSQDSANYGYTF.

This chain connects TRBV27 to TRBJ1-3, with D uncertain. The CDR3 loop spans 15 amino acids. Looked up from germline, CDR1 is MNHEY and CDR2 is SMNVEV (reference sequence). V lost 7 bases and J 0 bases, leaving 13 bases between the germline ends. Here the CDR3 DNA reads TGTGCCAGCACGCCGGACGGCAACTCTGGAAACACCATATATTTT. Translating it yields CASTPDGNSGNTIYF.

The chain couples TRBV6-6 to TRBJ2-7, with TRBD2 as a possible D gene (6 bases). The V gene lost 5 bases and the J gene lost 0 bases, with 23 bases spanning the gap. This CDR3 has 18 residues. The germline V gene encodes CDR1 MNHNY and CDR2 SVGAGI (reference sequence). CDR3 nucleotides: TGTGCCAGCAGTCCCTGGGCCCGGGGGACCGGAAACTCCTACGAGCAGTACTTC. It specifies CASSPWARGTGNSYEQYF.

The V and J genes are TRBV7-8 and TRBJ1-3; D is ambiguous. Per the germline V gene, CDR1 is SGHVS and CDR2 is FQNEAQ. This CDR3 has 13 residues. V gave up 4 bases and J gave up 7 bases, with 11 bases separating them. The DNA of the CDR3 is TGTGCCAGCAGCTCCTCGGGTGGGAACACCATATATTTT. It is translated as CASSSSGGNTIYF.

The chain is built from TRBV18 and TRBJ2-5; D might be TRBD2 (6 bases). Germline CDR1 KGHSH, CDR2 LQKENI. The CDR3 is 14 residues long. With 4 bases removed from V and 5 bases from J, the gap between germline ends came to 14 bases. The CDR3 coding sequence is TGTGCCAGCTCACACGAGCGACTAGGCGAGACCCAGTACTTC. Protein: CASSHERLGETQYF.

This sequence joins TRBV6-5 and TRBJ1-2; D perhaps matches TRBD1 (6 bases). This CDR3 region has 15 residues. Trimming removed 6 bases from V and 2 bases from J, with 16 bases in between. Germline values: CDR1 MNHEY, CDR2 SVGAGI. CDR3 amino acids: CASSESPTGNYGYTF. In nucleotides, the CDR3 is TGTGCCAGCAGCGAGTCACCCACAGGGAACTATGGCTACACCTTC.

The gene calls are TRBV11-2 and TRBJ2-3; D remains ambiguous. Germline loops: CDR1 SGHAT, CDR2 FQNNGV. Trimming removed 5 bases at V and 6 bases at J, with 6 bases between. This CDR3 has 11 residues. CDR3 bases: TGTGCCAGCAGCCCTTATGATACGCAGTATTTT. Protein sequence: CASSPYDTQYF. Variable domain in full (rest from reference TRBV11-2 and TRBJ2-3): EAGVAQSPRYKIIEKRQSVAFWCNPISGHATLYWYQQILGQGPKLLIQFQNNGVVDDSQLPKDRFSAERLKGVDSTLKIQPAKLEDSAVYLCASSPYDTQYFGPGTRLTVL.